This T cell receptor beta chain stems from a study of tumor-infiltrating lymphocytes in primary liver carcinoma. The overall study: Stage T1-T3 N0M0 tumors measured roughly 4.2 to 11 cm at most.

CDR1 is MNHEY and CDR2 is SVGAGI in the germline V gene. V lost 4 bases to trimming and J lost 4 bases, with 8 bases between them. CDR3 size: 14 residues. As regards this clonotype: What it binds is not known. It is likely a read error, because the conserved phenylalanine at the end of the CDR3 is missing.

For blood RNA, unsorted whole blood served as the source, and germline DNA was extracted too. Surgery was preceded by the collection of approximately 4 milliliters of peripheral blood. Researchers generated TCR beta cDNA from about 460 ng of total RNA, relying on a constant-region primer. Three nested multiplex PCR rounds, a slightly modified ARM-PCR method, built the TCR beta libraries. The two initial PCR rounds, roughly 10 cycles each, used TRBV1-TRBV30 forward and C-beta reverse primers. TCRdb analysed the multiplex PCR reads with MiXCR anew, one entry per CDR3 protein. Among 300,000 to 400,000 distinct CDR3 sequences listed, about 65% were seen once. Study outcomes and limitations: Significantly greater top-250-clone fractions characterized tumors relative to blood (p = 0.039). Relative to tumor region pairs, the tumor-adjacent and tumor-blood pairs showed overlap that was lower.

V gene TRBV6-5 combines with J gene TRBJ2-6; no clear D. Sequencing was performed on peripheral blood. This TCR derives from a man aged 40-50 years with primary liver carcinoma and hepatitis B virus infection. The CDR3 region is CASSSVAGANVLTY. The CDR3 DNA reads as TGTGCCAGCAGTTCCGTCGCGGGGGCCAACGTCCTGACTTAT.